This paragraph covers one TCR beta chain sequence. This entry is derived from a study of blood T cell repertoires in COVID-19. Turning to the study itself: Some COVID-19 samples were acute and others convalescent; all came from the United States, Italy and Spain.

The CDR3 covers 15 residues. Germline lookup yields CDR1 SGHAT and CDR2 FQNNGV. Losses at the gene ends were 4 bases for V and 6 bases for J; bases not matched to a gene: 7. Source study methods: Using reference gene primer amplification, nucleated cell counts were estimated. Profiled with immunoSEQ multiplex PCR; TCRdb holds only in-frame clones, not every one. That table supplies the V and J calls and clone size; D and trimming were determined from the DNA. The table lists approximately 150,000 clones, 75% to 90% of them singletons. Recovered status in Cohort 3 required two negative PCRs, clearance, or symptom resolution.

The receptor was isolated from a man aged 60 to 75 who had recovered from COVID-19. Source material: PBMCs or T cells enriched from blood (not recorded which). The chain combines TRBV11-2 with TRBJ1-5; 9 nucleotides agree with TRBD1. CDR3 sequence: CASSSRTGEGQPQHF. In DNA form, the CDR3 reads TGTGCCAGCAGCTCTAGGACAGGGGAAGGTCAGCCCCAGCATTTT.